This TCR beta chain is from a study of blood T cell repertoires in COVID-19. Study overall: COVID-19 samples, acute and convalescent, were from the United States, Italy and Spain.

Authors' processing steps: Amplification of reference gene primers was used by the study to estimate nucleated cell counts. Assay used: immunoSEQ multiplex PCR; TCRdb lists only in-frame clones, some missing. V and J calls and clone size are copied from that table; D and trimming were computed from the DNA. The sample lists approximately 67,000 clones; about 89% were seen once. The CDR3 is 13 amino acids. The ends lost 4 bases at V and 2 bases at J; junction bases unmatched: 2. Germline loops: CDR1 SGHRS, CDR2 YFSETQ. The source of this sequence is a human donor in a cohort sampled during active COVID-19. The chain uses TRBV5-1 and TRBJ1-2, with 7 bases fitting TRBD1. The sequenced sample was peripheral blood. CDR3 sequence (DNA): TGCGCCAGCAGCCCGACAGGGAACTATGGCTACACCTTC. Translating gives CASSPTGNYGYTF.